Below, one T cell receptor (beta chain) is given with its context. Its antigen remains unknown. The CDR3 loop spans 14 amino acids. The ends were cut back, 7 bases at V and 0 bases at J, with 16 bases in the middle. Germline CDR1 SQVTM, CDR2 ANQGSEA. This sample stems from a study of T cell responses to AZD1222 COVID-19 vaccine. Study-wide results and caveats: Donors were largely white British and mainly female; clonal diversity was possibly underestimated.

Repertoires were generated with immunoSEQ multiplex PCR, while TCRdb's copy carries only in-frame clones and drops some. In the table there are some 130,000 clones, under 95% of which are singletons. The sample consisted of peripheral blood, taken on day 0 of AZD1222 vaccination. The chain recombines TRBV29-1 with TRBJ2-7; D tentatively reads TRBD1 or TRBD2 (6 bases each). The clonotype comes from an adult in good health. CDR3 protein: CSAASGGSSYEQYF. The CDR3 coding sequence is TGCAGCGCCGCCTCCGGGGGCAGCTCCTACGAGCAGTACTTC.